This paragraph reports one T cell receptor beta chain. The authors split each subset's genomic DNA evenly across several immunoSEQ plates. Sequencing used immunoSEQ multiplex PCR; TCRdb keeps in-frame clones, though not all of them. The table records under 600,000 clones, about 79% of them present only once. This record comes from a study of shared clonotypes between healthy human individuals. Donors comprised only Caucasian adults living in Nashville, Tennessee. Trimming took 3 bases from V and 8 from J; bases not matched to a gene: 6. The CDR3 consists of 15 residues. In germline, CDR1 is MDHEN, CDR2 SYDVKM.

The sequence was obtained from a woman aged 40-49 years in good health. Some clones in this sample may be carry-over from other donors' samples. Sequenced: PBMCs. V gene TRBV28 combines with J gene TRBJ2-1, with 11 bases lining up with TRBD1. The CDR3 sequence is CASSFLGQGADEQFF. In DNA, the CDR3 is TGTGCCAGCAGTTTTTTAGGACAGGGGGCGGATGAGCAGTTCTTC.